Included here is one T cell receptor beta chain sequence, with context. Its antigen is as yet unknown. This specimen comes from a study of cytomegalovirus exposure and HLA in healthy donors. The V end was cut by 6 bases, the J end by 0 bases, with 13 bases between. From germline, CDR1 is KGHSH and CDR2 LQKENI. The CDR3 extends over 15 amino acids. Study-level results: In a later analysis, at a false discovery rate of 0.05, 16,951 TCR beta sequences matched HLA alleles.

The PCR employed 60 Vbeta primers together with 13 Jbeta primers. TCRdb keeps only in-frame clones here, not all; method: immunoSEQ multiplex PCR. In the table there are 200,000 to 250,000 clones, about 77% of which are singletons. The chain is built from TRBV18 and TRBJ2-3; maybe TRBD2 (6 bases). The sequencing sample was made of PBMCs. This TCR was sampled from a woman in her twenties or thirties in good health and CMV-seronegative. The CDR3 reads CASSRVSGSTDTQYF. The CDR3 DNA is TGTGCCAGCTCGCGCGTTAGCGGTAGCACAGATACGCAGTATTTT. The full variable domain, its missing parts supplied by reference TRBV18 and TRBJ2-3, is NAGVMQNPRHLVRRRGQEARLRCSPMKGHSHVYWYRQLPEEGLKFMVYLQKENIIDESGMPKERFSAEFPKEGPSILRIQQVVRGDSAAYFCASSRVSGSTDTQYFGPGTRLTVL.